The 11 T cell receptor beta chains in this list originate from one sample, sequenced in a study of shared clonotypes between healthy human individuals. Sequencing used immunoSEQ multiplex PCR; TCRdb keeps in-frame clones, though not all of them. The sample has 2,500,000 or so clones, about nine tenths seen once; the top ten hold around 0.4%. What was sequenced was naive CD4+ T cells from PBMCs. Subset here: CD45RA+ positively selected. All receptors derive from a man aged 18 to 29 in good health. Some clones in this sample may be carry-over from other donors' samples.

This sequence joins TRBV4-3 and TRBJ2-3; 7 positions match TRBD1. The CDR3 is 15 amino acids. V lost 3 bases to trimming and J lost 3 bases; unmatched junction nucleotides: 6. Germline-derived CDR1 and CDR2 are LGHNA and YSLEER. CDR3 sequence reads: CASSHTDRTTDTQYF. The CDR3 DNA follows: TGCGCCAGCAGCCACACGGACAGGACGACAGATACGCAGTATTTT.

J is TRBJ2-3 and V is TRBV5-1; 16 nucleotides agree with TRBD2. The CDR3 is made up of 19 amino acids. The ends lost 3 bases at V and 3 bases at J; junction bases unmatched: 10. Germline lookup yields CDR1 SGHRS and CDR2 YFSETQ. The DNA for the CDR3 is TGCGCCAGCAGCTCACGCCCGGGACTAGCGGGAGGGCAAACAGATACGCAGTATTTT. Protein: CASSSRPGLAGGQTDTQYF.

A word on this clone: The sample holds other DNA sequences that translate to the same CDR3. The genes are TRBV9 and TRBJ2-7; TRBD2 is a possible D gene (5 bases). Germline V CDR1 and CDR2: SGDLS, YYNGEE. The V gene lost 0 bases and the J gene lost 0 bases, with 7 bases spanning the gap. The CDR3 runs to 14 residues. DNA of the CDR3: TGTGCCAGCAGCGTAGATACTAGCTCCTACGAGCAGTACTTC. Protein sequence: CASSVDTSSYEQYF. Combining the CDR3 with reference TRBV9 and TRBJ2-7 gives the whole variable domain DSGVTQTPKHLITATGQRVTLRCSPRSGDLSVYWYQQSLDQGLQFLIQYYNGEERAKGNILERFSAQQFPDLHSELNLSSLELGDSALYFCASSVDTSSYEQYFGPGTRLTVT.

DNA of the CDR3: TGTGCCAGCTCCCAACCTGGGGTCGGGAGCTCCTACAATGAGCAGTTCTTC. It is translated as CASSQPGVGSSYNEQFF. The chain links TRBV18 to TRBJ2-1; maybe TRBD2 (6 bases). The CDR3 is made up of 17 amino acids. Trimming removed 6 bases from V and 0 bases from J, with 18 bases in between. Germline CDR1 KGHSH, CDR2 LQKENI.

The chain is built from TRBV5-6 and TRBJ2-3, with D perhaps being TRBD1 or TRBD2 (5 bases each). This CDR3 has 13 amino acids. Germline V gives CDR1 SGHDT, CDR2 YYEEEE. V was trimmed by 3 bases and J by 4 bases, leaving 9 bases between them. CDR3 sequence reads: CASSSRGADTQYF. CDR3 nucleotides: TGTGCCAGCAGCTCGAGGGGTGCAGATACGCAGTATTTT. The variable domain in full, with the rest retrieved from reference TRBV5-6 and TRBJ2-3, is DAGVTQSPTHLIKTRGQQVTLRCSPKSGHDTVSWYQQALGQGPQFIFQYYEEEERQRGNFPDRFSGHQFPNYSSELNVNALLLGDSALYLCASSSRGADTQYFGPGTRLTVL.

The CDR3 is CASRKFGNTEAFF. The CDR3 DNA sequence: TGTGCCAGCAGGAAGTTTGGAAACACTGAAGCTTTCTTT. This chain links TRBV28 with TRBJ1-1; D remains ambiguous. The CDR3 loop spans 13 amino acids. The germline V and J ends were trimmed by 6 bases and 2 bases, with 10 bases remaining between them. Per germline, CDR1 MDHEN and CDR2 SYDVKM.

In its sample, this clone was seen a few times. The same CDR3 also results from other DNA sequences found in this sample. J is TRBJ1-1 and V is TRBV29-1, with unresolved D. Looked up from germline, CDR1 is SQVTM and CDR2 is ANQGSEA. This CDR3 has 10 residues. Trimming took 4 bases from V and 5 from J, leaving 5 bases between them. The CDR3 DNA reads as TGCAGCGTTGTCGTTACTGAAGCTTTCTTT. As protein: CSVVVTEAFF.

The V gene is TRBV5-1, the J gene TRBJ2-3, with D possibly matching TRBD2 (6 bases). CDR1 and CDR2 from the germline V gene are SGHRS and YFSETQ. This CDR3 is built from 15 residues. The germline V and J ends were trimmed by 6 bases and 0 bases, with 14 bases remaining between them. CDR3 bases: TGCGCCAGCAACCGTCCGGGAGCTAGCACAGATACGCAGTATTTT. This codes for CASNRPGASTDTQYF.

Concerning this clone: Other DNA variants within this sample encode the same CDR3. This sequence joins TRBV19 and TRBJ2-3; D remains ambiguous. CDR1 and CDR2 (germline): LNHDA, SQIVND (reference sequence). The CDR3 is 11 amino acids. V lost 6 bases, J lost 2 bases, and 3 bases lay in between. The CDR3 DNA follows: TGTGCCAGTAGCTTCACAGATACGCAGTATTTT. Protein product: CASSFTDTQYF.

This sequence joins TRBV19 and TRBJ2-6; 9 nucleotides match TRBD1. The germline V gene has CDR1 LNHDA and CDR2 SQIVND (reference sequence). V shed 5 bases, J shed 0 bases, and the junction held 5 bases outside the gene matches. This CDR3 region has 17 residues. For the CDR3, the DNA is TGTGCCAGTAGTGGGGGACAGGGCTCCTCTGGGGCCAACGTCCTGACTTTC. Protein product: CASSGGQGSSGANVLTF. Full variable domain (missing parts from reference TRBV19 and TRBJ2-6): DGGITQSPKYLFRKEGQNVTLSCEQNLNHDAMYWYRQDPGQGLRLIYYSQIVNDFQKGDIAEGYSVSREKKESFPLTVTSAQKNPTAFYLCASSGGQGSSGANVLTFGAGSRLTVL.

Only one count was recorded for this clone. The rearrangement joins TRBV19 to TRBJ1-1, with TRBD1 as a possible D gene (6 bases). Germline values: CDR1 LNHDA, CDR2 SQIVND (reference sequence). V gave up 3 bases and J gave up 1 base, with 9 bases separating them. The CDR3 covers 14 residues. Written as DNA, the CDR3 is TGTGCCAGTAGTATGGGGGGGCAGAACACTGAAGCTTTCTTT. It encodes CASSMGGQNTEAFF.